The TCR beta chain under discussion was sequenced for a study of CD8 T cells in Susac syndrome. Trimming took off 7 bases at V and 6 bases at J, with 19 bases between the two ends. Germline CDR1 is MNHNS and CDR2 is SASEGT. The CDR3 has 16 amino acids. Random hexamers were used to reverse transcribe about 0.45 to 1 ug of RNA. Amplification of the TCR beta CDR3 was carried out by immunoSEQ multiplex PCR, which spanned a total of 54 Vbeta and 13 Jbeta segments. TCRdb independently ran MiXCR on the immunoSEQ multiplex PCR reads; one entry per CDR3 protein. The sample lists about 210,000 distinct CDR3 sequences; approximately 94% were seen once.

The rearrangement joins TRBV6-1 to TRBJ1-6; tentative D call: TRBD1 (6 bases). The sequenced sample was CD4+ T cells from PBMCs. This clonotype originated in a human donor in good health. CDR3 bases: TGTGCCAGCACCGTACGGGGGGGGACACTTAATTCACCCCTCCACTTT. It codes for CASTVRGGTLNSPLHF.